This TCR beta chain was obtained from a study of blood T cell repertoires in COVID-19. Study overall: Acute and convalescent COVID-19 specimens originated in the United States, Italy and Spain.

The germline gives CDR1 LNHDA, CDR2 SQIVND (reference sequence). This CDR3 is built from 18 residues. V lost 5 bases, J lost 0 bases, and 20 bases lay in between. This clone was found a few times. The data were produced by immunoSEQ multiplex PCR, yet TCRdb's version contains in-frame clones alone and is incomplete. The table has some 30,000 clones, 85% seen once; the top ten hold roughly 18%. This chain links TRBV19 with TRBJ2-1, with TRBD1 as a possible D gene (5 bases). The source material was peripheral blood. The receptor was isolated from an older woman with active COVID-19. As DNA, the CDR3 is TGTGCCAGTAGTCTTCGGCTATCGACAGTCAGCTCCTACAATGAGCAGTTCTTC. Protein sequence: CASSLRLSTVSSYNEQFF.